Below, 26 T cell receptor beta chains from the same sample are listed, as sequenced in a study of spatial heterogeneity in lung cancer. Time point denoted: sample taken at primary tumor resection. Sequencing of whole RNA from tumor, nontumor lung or frozen PBMC involved no sorting. One entry per CDR3 protein results from TCRdb running MiXCR on the 5' RACE reads. In the table there are approximately 40,000 distinct CDR3 sequences, roughly 7.4% of which are singletons. Sample: PBMCs, taken at surgery. All receptors come from a male donor with early-stage non-small cell lung cancer.

CDR3 in DNA: TGTGCCAGCAGTCCCCCGGGGAACACTGAAGCTTTCTTT. This gives the protein CASSPPGNTEAFF. The chain recombines TRBV28 with TRBJ1-1, with unresolved D. Germline V gene lookup returns CDR1 MDHEN and CDR2 SYDVKM. The V and J ends lost 5 bases and 1 base respectively, with 8 bases between them. CDR3 length: 13 residues.

The rearrangement joins TRBV6-2 or TRBV6-3 to TRBJ1-1; the match to TRBD1 covers 10 bases. V was pared by 6 bases and J by 7 bases, with 11 bases of the junction left unmatched. This CDR3 has 15 residues. The germline V gene has CDR1 MNHEY and CDR2 SVGEGT. The CDR3 DNA is TGTGCCAGCAGGCGACAGGGGGCGCGAGGAAGTGAAGCTTTCTTT. Its translation: CASRRQGARGSEAFF.

There are many counts of this clonotype. The chain joins TRBV20-1 to TRBJ1-1, with D possibly matching TRBD1 (5 bases). The CDR3 contains 15 residues. Germline CDR1 reads DFQATT; CDR2 reads SNEGSKA (reference sequence). Trimming removed 0 bases at V and 5 bases at J, with 16 bases between. The chain's CDR3 is CSARDNLRAGTEAFF. The CDR3 DNA follows: TGCAGTGCTAGAGATAATTTGAGGGCAGGGACTGAAGCTTTCTTT.

The chain carries TRBV24-1 and TRBJ2-3, with 10 bases that match TRBD2. This CDR3 is built from 17 residues. Unmatched junction bases numbered 8, after V lost 0 bases and J lost 6 bases. CDR1 is KGHDR and CDR2 is SFDVKD in the germline V gene. CDR3 region: CATSDLGTSGIGDTQYF. The CDR3 DNA follows: TGTGCCACCAGTGATTTGGGCACTAGCGGGATCGGGGATACGCAGTATTTT.

This clonotype showed up many times. For the CDR3, the DNA is TGCAGTGCTAGAGAGGGACTAGCGGGAGGGTCGGCGGTC. It specifies CSAREGLAGGSAV. The V gene is TRBV20-1, the J gene TRBJ2-7; 16 bases are a match to TRBD2. Looked up from germline, CDR1 is DFQATT and CDR2 is SNEGSKA (reference sequence). This CDR3 spans 13 amino acids.

This clonotype turned up a few times. This rearrangement joins TRBV12-3 or TRBV12-4 to TRBJ2-3; tentative D call: TRBD2 (6 bases). There are 16 residues in the CDR3. The V and J ends lost 2 bases and 2 bases respectively, with 14 bases between them. DNA of the CDR3: TGTGCCAGCAGTTTATACGCGGGGCGACACACAGATACGCAGTATTTT. It yields the protein CASSLYAGRHTDTQYF.

The V and J genes are TRBV2 and TRBJ1-4; 7 bases map to TRBD1. Losses at the gene ends were 6 bases for V and 0 bases for J; bases not matched to a gene: 4. CDR3 length: 15 amino acids. The germline V gene has CDR1 SNHLY and CDR2 FYNNEI. CDR3 DNA sequence: TGTGCCAGCAGACCTCAGGGGGCAACTAATGAAAAACTGTTTTTT. Amino acids: CASRPQGATNEKLFF.

This clonotype was seen many times. The chain has TRBV18 and TRBJ2-6; D not certain. Trimming left V 3 bases short and J 0 bases short, with 9 bases between. The CDR3 extends over 16 amino acids. CDR1 is KGHSH, CDR2 LQKENI, per germline. Written as DNA, the CDR3 is TGTGCCAGCTCACCCGAGATCTTCTCTGGGGCCAACGTCCTGACTTTC. Amino acid sequence: CASSPEIFSGANVLTF.

The sample holds a few counts of this clonotype. V usage is TRBV7-2 and J usage is TRBJ2-3, with 15 bases matching TRBD2. Germline values: CDR1 SGHTA, CDR2 FQGNSA. This CDR3 spans 16 amino acids. V trimming: 5 bases; J trimming: 10 bases; junction bases outside the gene matches: 10. In DNA form, the CDR3 reads TGTGCCAGCAGCGCCAAACCGGGACTAGCGGGGGGAGCGCAGTATTTT. This encodes CASSAKPGLAGGAQYF.

In this sample, this clonotype turned up many times. The chain combines TRBV10-2 with TRBJ1-2; D is uncertain. The germline V gene encodes CDR1 WSHSY and CDR2 SAAADI. Trimming took 4 bases from V and 6 from J, leaving 18 bases between them. CDR3 length: 15 residues. The CDR3 DNA follows: TGCGCCAGCAGTGTGGGAATCGGTCCAGCGGATGGCTACACCTTC. Translating gives CASSVGIGPADGYTF.

The chain recombines TRBV5-1 with TRBJ2-2; D uncertain. CDR1 and CDR2 (germline): SGHRS, YFSETQ. The CDR3 contains 15 residues. Trimming left V 1 base short and J 5 bases short, with 12 bases between. In DNA, the CDR3 is TGCGCCAGCAGCTTGATACAGACACGTACCGGGGAGCTGTTTTTT. Its protein product is CASSLIQTRTGELFF.

This clonotype has ten or more counts. The chain combines TRBV28 with TRBJ2-5, with 8 bases that match TRBD2. V was pared by 2 bases and J by 4 bases, with 3 bases of the junction left unmatched. Germline loops: CDR1 MDHEN, CDR2 SYDVKM. The CDR3 sequence is 14 residues long. The CDR3: CASSLRGGTETQYF. The DNA of the CDR3 is TGTGCCAGCAGTTTACGGGGGGGGACAGAGACCCAGTACTTC.

This clonotype was seen repeatedly, ten times or more. This chain joins TRBV24-1 and TRBJ2-5; D perhaps matches TRBD1 (6 bases). Trimming left V 4 bases short and J 0 bases short, with 20 bases between. The germline V gene encodes CDR1 KGHDR and CDR2 SFDVKD. This CDR3 has 18 residues. The CDR3 region is CATSDFNSGQRYQETQYF. The CDR3 DNA reads TGTGCCACCAGTGACTTCAATTCCGGACAGAGATACCAAGAGACCCAGTACTTC.

This chain connects TRBV5-5 to TRBJ2-1; tentatively, D is TRBD1 or TRBD2 (5 bases each). The length of the CDR3 is 14 residues. Trimming cost V 1 base and J 9 bases, with 14 bases left between them. Germline V gene lookup returns CDR1 SGHKS and CDR2 YYEKEE (reference sequence). The chain's CDR3 is CASSLTPRESEQFF. The CDR3 nucleotides read TGTGCCAGCAGCTTGACCCCCAGGGAGAGTGAGCAGTTCTTC.

This clonotype was seen at least ten times. The V call is TRBV12-5, the J call TRBJ1-2; 7 bases agree with TRBD1. With 5 bases clipped from V and 3 bases from J, the junction kept 3 bases outside the gene matches. Per the germline V gene, CDR1 is LGHNT and CDR2 is FRNRAP. This CDR3 is built from 13 residues. The CDR3 DNA follows: TGTGCTAGTGGTAAGGACAGGCACTATGGCTACACCTTC. Translated: CASGKDRHYGYTF.

This clonotype came up many times. V usage is TRBV7-2 and J usage is TRBJ1-5; no clear D. Trimming took 5 bases from V and 3 from J, leaving 20 bases between them. This CDR3 region has 17 residues. Germline assignment: CDR1 SGHTA and CDR2 FQGNSA. The CDR3 DNA follows: TGTGCCAGCAGCCCCCTAGAGGGCAGCCTTTCCAATCAGCCCCAGCATTTT. It codes for CASSPLEGSLSNQPQHF.

This clonotype was observed many times. V is TRBV2 and J is TRBJ2-5; D is ambiguous. V was shortened by 3 bases and J by 3 bases, with 11 bases between the two germline ends. The CDR3 spans 14 residues. The germline CDR1 and CDR2 sequences are SNHLY and FYNNEI. The CDR3 loop is CASSDSQAEETQYF. As DNA, the CDR3 is TGTGCCAGCAGTGACTCCCAGGCCGAAGAGACCCAGTACTTC.

This clonotype was found many times. This chain links TRBV7-6 with TRBJ1-1; 7 bases are shared with TRBD1. Germline assignment: CDR1 SGHVS and CDR2 FNYEAQ. CDR3 length: 15 residues. Trimming took 5 bases from V and 0 from J; bases not matched to a gene: 6. CDR3 sequence: CASSLRTGLNTEAFF. CDR3 in DNA: TGTGCCAGCAGCCTGAGGACAGGCTTGAACACTGAAGCTTTCTTT.

The chain links TRBV25-1 to TRBJ1-1; no firm D call. Germline V gene lookup returns CDR1 MGHDK and CDR2 SYGVNS. CDR3 length equals 12 residues. Trimming left V 11 bases short and J 1 base short, with 11 bases between. CDR3 nucleotides: TGTGCCCGAGTCGCCACGAACACTGAAGCTTTCTTT. Its protein product is CARVATNTEAFF.

As for this clonotype: Just one base apart from a much larger clone, this may be a read error. The V and J genes are TRBV9 and TRBJ2-3; D might be TRBD2 (5 bases). The CDR3 extends over 15 amino acids. CDR1 and CDR2 (germline): SGDLS, YYNGEE. V was pared by 3 bases and J by 2 bases, with 13 bases between. The CDR3 DNA sequence: TGTGCCAGCAGCGGAGGTCTAGCTATCACAGATACGCAGTATTTT. Translating it yields CASSGGLAITDTQYF.

Details on this clonotype: A much larger clonotype is one base distant, so this may be a read error. The chain is built from TRBV25-1 and TRBJ1-3; TRBD1 might be the D (5 bases). The CDR3 consists of 17 residues. Germline V gene data show CDR1 as MGHDK and CDR2 as SYGVNS. V was trimmed by 8 bases and J by 0 bases, leaving 20 bases between them. In DNA, the CDR3 is TGTGCCAGCTGTGCATTGGGGGGACCTCGCTCTGGAAACACCATATATTTT. As protein: CASCALGGPRSGNTIYF.

This clonotype was counted at least ten times. The chain uses TRBV4-3 and TRBJ1-2; 7 bases match TRBD1. CDR3 length: 16 residues. V shed 0 bases and J 5 bases; nucleotides not matched to a gene: 9. Germline CDR1 is LGHNA and CDR2 is YSLEER. The CDR3 DNA sequence: TGCGCCAGCAGCCAAGAAGTGGCAGGGGGTATTTATGGCTACACCTTC. It yields the protein CASSQEVAGGIYGYTF.

This clonotype was recorded at least ten times. The V gene is TRBV11-2, the J gene TRBJ2-2; TRBD2 matches at 9 bases. CDR1 and CDR2 from the germline V gene are SGHAT and FQNNGV. V was pared by 9 bases and J by 4 bases, with 9 bases of the junction left unmatched. The CDR3 has 15 residues. The CDR3 loop is CASLPGLASTGELFF. The CDR3 DNA reads TGTGCCAGTCTCCCGGGACTAGCCAGCACCGGGGAGCTGTTTTTT.

This clonotype has only one observation. The chain links TRBV11-3 to TRBJ2-1; D is unresolved. The V gene lost 0 bases and the J gene lost 5 bases, with 2 bases spanning the gap. Germline CDR1 and CDR2: SGHNT and YENEEA. This CDR3 has 12 residues. The CDR3 DNA reads TGTGCCAGCAGCTTAGAAAACAATGAGCAGTTCTTC. Protein: CASSLENNEQFF. The full variable domain, in which reference TRBV11-3 and TRBJ2-1 provide the parts outside the CDR3, is EAGVVQSPRYKIIEKKQPVAFWCNPISGHNTLYWYLQNLGQGPELLIRYENEEAVDDSQLPKDRFSAERLKGVDSTLKIQPAELGDSAVYLCASSLENNEQFFGPGTRLTVL.

Ten or more counts support this clonotype. The chain recombines TRBV7-3 with TRBJ1-6; maybe TRBD1 (6 bases). Looked up from germline, CDR1 is SGHTA and CDR2 is FQGTGA. The CDR3 loop spans 15 amino acids. V was pared by 3 bases and J by 4 bases, with 10 bases between. CDR3 bases: TGTGCCAGCAGCTTTAGGGGACAATATAATTCACCCCTCCACTTT. Amino acids: CASSFRGQYNSPLHF.

This clonotype was found many times. The chain recombines TRBV20-1 with TRBJ2-3; a weak D match, TRBD2 (5 bases). CDR3 length: 15 residues. Germline V gives CDR1 DFQATT, CDR2 SNEGSKA (reference sequence). Trimming left V 5 bases short and J 0 bases short, with 15 bases between. The CDR3 DNA reads as TGCAGTGCTTCAGGTGCGGGTCCTAGCACAGATACGCAGTATTTT. It encodes CSASGAGPSTDTQYF.